Listed below are T cell receptor beta chains from one sample, sequenced in a study of shared clonotypes between healthy human individuals. Sequenced by immunoSEQ multiplex PCR; TCRdb stores in-frame clones only, minus some. The sample has under 1,900,000 clones; approximately 98.5% are singletons. Sequenced input: naive CD4+ T cells sorted from blood. These receptors were collected from a man younger than 45 in good health. Each CDR3 is given with its conserved first and last residue. A D gene is named only where the DNA matches it firmly. The size field is filled for only some rows; it gives once, few, many or a size class.

V gene	D gene	J gene	CDR3 length	clone size	CDR3 DNA	CDR3 protein
TRBV19	.	TRBJ2-5	17	.	TGTGCCAGTAGCGTAGTCCCCATCGCCAGGGTTATGGGGACCCAGTACTTC	CASSVVPIARVMGTQYF
TRBV13	TRBD2	TRBJ2-7	15	.	TGTGCCAGCAGCTCCCTAGGGAGCGGGAGTTACGAGCAGTACTTC	CASSSLGSGSYEQYF
TRBV7-9	.	TRBJ2-7	16	.	TGTGCCAGCAGCTTAGAGACAGGTCTCAGCTCCTACGAGCAGTACTTC	CASSLETGLSSYEQYF
TRBV30	TRBD1	TRBJ2-7	14	.	TGTGCCTGGAGGGAGACAGGGGCAATCCACGAGCAGTACTTC	CAWRETGAIHEQYF
TRBV12-2	.	TRBJ2-7	15	.	TGTGCAAGTCGCATAGAAGGAGGGGAAGTCTACGAGCAGTACTTC	CASRIEGGEVYEQYF
TRBV9	TRBD1	TRBJ1-2	16	.	TGTGCCAGCAGCGTAGAGGGGGGACAGTTTAACTATGGCTACACCTTC	CASSVEGGQFNYGYTF
TRBV9	.	TRBJ2-3	14	.	TGTGCCAGCAGCGTAGGGTTAGTCCCCGCATTGCAGTATTTT	CASSVGLVPALQYF
TRBV18	TRBD1	TRBJ1-1	15	.	TGTGCCAGTATGACAGGGCCAGGGCAGAACACTGAAGCTTTCTTT	CASMTGPGQNTEAFF
TRBV5-1	TRBD2	TRBJ2-5	17	once	TGCGCCAGCAGCTTGGGGGCCGCGGGAGGACCTAAAGAGACCCAGTACTTC	CASSLGAAGGPKETQYF
TRBV28	.	TRBJ2-3	14	.	TGTGCCACTAACCTCGTCGGTCGTACAGATACGCAGTATTTT	CATNLVGRTDTQYF
TRBV29-1	.	TRBJ2-5	13	.	TGCAGCGTTGAGATGTGGAATCAAGAGACCCAGTACTTC	CSVEMWNQETQYF
TRBV10-3	.	TRBJ2-7	12	.	TGTGCCATCAGTGGGGGGTCCTACGAGCAGTACTTC	CAISGGSYEQYF
TRBV7-2	TRBD1	TRBJ2-7	14	once	TGTGCCAGCAGCCAAGAGGACAGGGCCTACGAGCAGTACTTC	CASSQEDRAYEQYF
TRBV18	TRBD2	TRBJ2-7	18	.	TGTGCCAGCTCACCACTAGGTTCAGCCGGGACTAGCACGTACGAGCAGTACTTC	CASSPLGSAGTSTYEQYF
TRBV4-1	TRBD2	TRBJ2-7	15	once	TGCGCCAGCAGCCCTGTTAGCGGGAGGGCGGGGGAGCAGTACTTC	CASSPVSGRAGEQYF
TRBV7-8	.	TRBJ2-6	17	.	TGTGCCAGCAGCTTAGGGCAGGGCTACTCTGGGGCCAACGTCCTGACTTTC	CASSLGQGYSGANVLTF
TRBV18	.	TRBJ2-6	16	.	TGTGCCAGCTCACCACGGGGACCTTCTGGGGCCAACGTCCTGACTTTC	CASSPRGPSGANVLTF
TRBV30	TRBD2	TRBJ2-1	15	.	TGTGCCTGGAGTGAACTAGCGGGAGGGCCGGGTGAGCAGTTCTTC	CAWSELAGGPGEQFF
TRBV7-3	TRBD2	TRBJ2-3	15	.	TGTGCCAGCAGCCCAGTAGCGGGAGGAGCAGATACGCAGTATTTT	CASSPVAGGADTQYF
TRBV7-9	.	TRBJ2-5	11	.	TGTGCCAGCAGCTCTAGAGAGACCCAGTACTTC	CASSSRETQYF
TRBV7-2	.	TRBJ1-1	13	.	TGTGCCAGCAGCTCAACGGGGCGCACTGAAGCTTTCTTT	CASSSTGRTEAFF
TRBV18	.	TRBJ2-7	14	.	TGTGCCAGCTCTCCCCAGGCCGCCTCCTACGAGCAGTACTTC	CASSPQAASYEQYF
TRBV18	.	TRBJ2-2	15	once	TGTGCCAGCTCACCACGGTCAGGGAACACCGGGGAGCTGTTTTTT	CASSPRSGNTGELFF
TRBV11-2	TRBD2	TRBJ2-7	15	.	TGTGCCAGCAGCTTTCAGTGGGGGGGTTCCTACGAGCAGTACTTC	CASSFQWGGSYEQYF
TRBV9	TRBD1	TRBJ1-2	13	.	TGTGCCAGCAGCGCTTACAGGGGCTATGGCTACACCTTC	CASSAYRGYGYTF
TRBV2	.	TRBJ2-7	11	.	TGTGCCAGCACCCAGGGTTACGAGCAGTACTTC	CASTQGYEQYF
TRBV28	.	TRBJ1-5	15	.	TGTGCCAGCAGTTTATGGCAGGGAGGCAATCAGCCCCAGCATTTT	CASSLWQGGNQPQHF
TRBV30	.	TRBJ1-5	16	.	TGTGCCTGGAGTGGCCCAGGGGCGGGTAGCAATCAGCCCCAGCATTTT	CAWSGPGAGSNQPQHF
TRBV11-2	TRBD2	TRBJ2-3	14	.	TGTGCCAGCAGCCCAGGGACTAGCGGGAGTGGGCCGTATTTT	CASSPGTSGSGPYF
TRBV7-9	TRBD2	TRBJ2-3	13	.	TGTGCCAGCAGCCTGTCCGGGAGGGATACGCAGTATTTT	CASSLSGRDTQYF
TRBV4-3	.	TRBJ2-7	13	.	TGCGCCAGCAGCCAAAATGCGGAGGGAGAGCAGTACTTC	CASSQNAEGEQYF
TRBV2	.	TRBJ2-3	13	.	TGTGCCAGCAGGCTTTCTAGCACAGATACGCAGTATTTT	CASRLSSTDTQYF
TRBV27	.	TRBJ1-2	15	.	TGTGCCAGCAGTCTCAAGGGTAGTTTTAACTATGGCTACACCTTC	CASSLKGSFNYGYTF
TRBV5-1	TRBD1	TRBJ2-1	15	once	TGCGCCAGCAGCTTGAATGGACAGGGTTACAATGAGCAGTTCTTC	CASSLNGQGYNEQFF
TRBV14	.	TRBJ2-6	16	.	TGTGCCAGCAGCCAAGATCTTCCATCTGGGGCCAACGTCCTGACTTTC	CASSQDLPSGANVLTF